A single sample is the source of the 14 T cell receptor beta chains below, sequenced in a study of T cells after yellow fever vaccination (dated by TCRdb to the late 2010s). To prepare the library, 5' RACE was applied. TCRdb names Illumina NovaSeq 6000 as the instrument used. TCRdb trimmed the raw reads at Q25, called clones with MiXCR and kept productive beta chains. Every entry covers one CDR3 protein and lists the most common genes and DNA from its rows. The sample records approximately 240,000 distinct CDR3 sequences, approximately 3.5% of which are singletons. The ten largest account for under 20% of the sample. The treatment or condition label, as the study defines it: live attenuated yellow fever vaccine strain. Specimen: PBMCs, collected 15 days after the yellow fever booster vaccination. All receptors derive from a man aged 18 to 30 who received the YFV17D yellow fever vaccine.

This clonotype was found many times. The chain employs TRBV7-2 and TRBJ2-3; a weak D match, TRBD1 (5 bases). The ends were cut back, 5 bases at V and 0 bases at J, with 15 bases in the middle. The CDR3 loop spans 16 amino acids. Per the germline V gene, CDR1 is SGHTA and CDR2 is FQGNSA. The DNA for the CDR3 is TGTGCCAGCAGCCCGCTAGGGGTGTTTAGCACAGATACGCAGTATTTT. Residues: CASSPLGVFSTDTQYF.

On this clonotype itself: This could be a read error, since a much larger clone is one nucleotide away. The chain has TRBV29-1 and TRBJ2-3, with D unresolved. Trimming removed 3 bases at V and 0 bases at J, with 10 bases between. This CDR3 spans 14 amino acids. The germline V gene encodes CDR1 SQVTM and CDR2 ANQGSEA. The DNA of the CDR3 is TGCAGCGTTGATAAGGGTTCTAGCACAGATACGCAGTATTTT. Its protein is CSVDKGSSTDTQYF.

This chain joins TRBV11-2 and TRBJ2-7; 9 bases line up with TRBD2. Germline V CDR1 and CDR2: SGHAT, FQNNGV. V was clipped by 3 bases and J by 1 base; unmatched bases: 4. This CDR3 region has 15 residues. The DNA for the CDR3 is TGTGCCAGCAGCTTGGGACTAGCTATGTCCTACGAGCAGTACGTC. This translates into CASSLGLAMSYEQYV.

At least ten counts were recorded for this clonotype. J is TRBJ2-7 and V is TRBV7-9; 7 bases line up with TRBD1. Germline lookup yields CDR1 SEHNR and CDR2 FQNEAQ (reference sequence). With V trimmed by 0 bases and J by 2 bases, 4 bases remained unmatched. The CDR3 is 15 residues long. The CDR3 is CASSLAGTATYEQYV. In nucleotides, the CDR3 is TGTGCCAGCAGCTTAGCTGGGACAGCCACCTACGAGCAGTACGTC.

There are many counts of this clonotype. This chain joins TRBV6-6 and TRBJ2-1; D unresolved. The CDR3 covers 16 residues. The V and J ends lost 6 bases and 0 bases respectively, with 15 bases between them. Looked up from germline, CDR1 is MNHNY and CDR2 is SVGAGI (reference sequence). CDR3 loop: CASSLRGTSSYNEQFF. The CDR3 region has the DNA TGTGCCAGCAGCCTCCGCGGTACGAGCTCCTACAATGAGCAGTTCTTC.

This clonotype has a count of ten or more. The chain has TRBV19 and TRBJ1-4; 8 bases are shared with TRBD1. The trim removed 8 bases at V and 8 bases at J, leaving 7 bases unmatched. Per the germline V gene, CDR1 is LNHDA and CDR2 is SQIVND (reference sequence). There are 13 residues in the CDR3. CDR3 in amino acids: CASAGTGYEKLFF. The CDR3 DNA reads TGTGCCAGTGCCGGGACAGGATACGAAAAACTGTTTTTT.

This clonotype was found a few times. This sequence joins TRBV27 and TRBJ2-3, with D tentatively TRBD1 (5 bases). The CDR3 is made up of 13 amino acids. V was pared by 7 bases and J by 3 bases, with 11 bases between. Germline CDR1 is MNHEY and CDR2 is SMNVEV (reference sequence). The CDR3 DNA is TGTGCCAGCACCCAGTCAGGGACAGATACGCAGTATTTT. As protein: CASTQSGTDTQYF.

CDR3 residues: CASSPDVGGAWETQYF. CDR3 bases: TGTGCCAGCAGCCCAGATGTGGGGGGGGCCTGGGAGACCCAGTACTTC. The rearrangement links TRBV7-8 to TRBJ2-5, with a weak D call TRBD2 (7 bases). CDR1 is SGHVS and CDR2 is FQNEAQ in the germline V gene. CDR3 length equals 16 residues. Deletions cut 5 bases from V and 5 bases from J, with 21 bases between.

This clonotype was counted at least ten times. The DNA of the CDR3 is TGTGCCAGCAGCACCCTGGGGCTCACAGATACGCAGTATTTT. This encodes CASSTLGLTDTQYF. The V call is TRBV12-3 or TRBV12-4, the J call TRBJ2-3; possible D gene TRBD1, 5 bases. The CDR3 has 14 residues. V gave up 6 bases and J gave up 2 bases, with 12 bases separating them.

This clonotype was found many times. J is TRBJ2-1 and V is TRBV12-3 or TRBV12-4, with 9 nucleotides matching TRBD1. V was pared by 3 bases and J by 4 bases, with 4 bases of the junction left unmatched. The length of the CDR3 is 15 residues. CDR3 sequence (DNA): TGTGCCAGCAGTTTTGGACAGGGGTTATACAATGAGCAGTTCTTC. Its protein is CASSFGQGLYNEQFF.

This clonotype was recorded many times. The chain uses TRBV27 and TRBJ2-5; D tentatively fits TRBD1 or TRBD2 (5 bases each). Trimming took off 3 bases at V and 4 bases at J, with 12 bases between the two ends. The CDR3 covers 14 residues. From germline, CDR1 is MNHEY and CDR2 SMNVEV (reference sequence). CDR3 DNA: TGTGCCAGCAGTTTCCGGGGCAGGAGAGAGACCCAGTACTTC. Protein product: CASSFRGRRETQYF.

This clonotype appeared many times. This rearrangement joins TRBV5-4 to TRBJ2-1; 14 bases align to TRBD2. Germline assignment: CDR1 SGHNT and CDR2 YYREEE (reference sequence). Trimming at V came to 4 bases and at J to 5 bases, leaving 2 bases not matched to a gene. The CDR3 has 15 amino acids. The CDR3 loop reads CASSRTSGGNNEQFF. The CDR3 DNA reads as TGTGCCAGCAGCCGGACTAGCGGGGGGAACAATGAGCAGTTCTTC.

This clonotype occurred many times. The chain recombines TRBV5-1 with TRBJ1-2; D is perhaps TRBD1 (6 bases). Germline V gives CDR1 SGHRS, CDR2 YFSETQ. The CDR3 spans 17 residues. V dropped 4 bases and J dropped 6 bases, with 25 bases sitting between them. The CDR3: CASSLRNLTGRLDGYTF. The CDR3 DNA sequence: TGCGCCAGCAGCCTCAGGAACCTAACAGGGAGGCTGGATGGCTACACCTTC.

This clonotype occurred many times. V is TRBV6-6 and J is TRBJ1-2, with 9 bases aligning to TRBD1. Germline loops: CDR1 MNHNY, CDR2 SVGAGI (reference sequence). V was pared by 5 bases and J by 5 bases, with 9 bases of the junction left unmatched. The CDR3 totals 15 residues. CDR3 coding DNA: TGTGCCAGCAGTCGGACAGGGGAGGGCTATTATGGCTACACCTTC. Amino acid sequence: CASSRTGEGYYGYTF.